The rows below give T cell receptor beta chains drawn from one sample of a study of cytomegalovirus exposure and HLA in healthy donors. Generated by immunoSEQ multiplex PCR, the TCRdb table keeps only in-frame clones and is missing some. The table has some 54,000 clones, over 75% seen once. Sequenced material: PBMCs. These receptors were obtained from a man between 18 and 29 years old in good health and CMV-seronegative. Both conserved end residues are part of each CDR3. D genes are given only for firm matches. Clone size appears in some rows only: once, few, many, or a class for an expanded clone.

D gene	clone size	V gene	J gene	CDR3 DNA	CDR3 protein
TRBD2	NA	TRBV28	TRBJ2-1	TGTGCCAGCAGTCCGACCGGCCTAGCGGGAGAGGGGAATGAGCAGTTCTTC	CASSPTGLAGEGNEQFF
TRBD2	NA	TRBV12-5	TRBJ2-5	TGTGCCACCACGGGGGGGAGGGTCCAAGAGACCCAGTACTTC	CATTGGRVQETQYF
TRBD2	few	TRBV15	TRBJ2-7	TGTGCCACCAGCAGAGCGGGGGGTAAATACGAGCAGTACTTC	CATSRAGGKYEQYF
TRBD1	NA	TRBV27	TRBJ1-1	TGTGCCAGCAGTTTAAGGCCTCAGGGGGGCCTGGAAGCTTTCTTT	CASSLRPQGGLEAFF
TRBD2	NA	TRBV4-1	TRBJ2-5	TGCGCCAGCAGCCAAGAATTAGGCCTAGCGGGAGGGCCAGAGACCCAGTACTTC	CASSQELGLAGGPETQYF
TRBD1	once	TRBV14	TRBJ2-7	TGTGCCAGCAGCCCTCGCCCAGGACAGGCCTCCTACGAGCAGTACTTC	CASSPRPGQASYEQYF
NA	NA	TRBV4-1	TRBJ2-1	TGCGCCAGCAGCCACCCCCGGGAATCGGTAGGGAATGAGCAGTTCTTC	CASSHPRESVGNEQFF
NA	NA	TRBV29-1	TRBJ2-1	TGCAGCGTTGGGAGAGGGGGAAACTACAATGAGCAGTTCTTC	CSVGRGGNYNEQFF
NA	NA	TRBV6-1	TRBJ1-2	TGTGCCAGCAGAGGACAGACCTATGGCTACACCTTC	CASRGQTYGYTF
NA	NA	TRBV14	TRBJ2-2	TGTGCCAGCAGCCCGGGGAACACCGGGGAGCTGTTTTTT	CASSPGNTGELFF
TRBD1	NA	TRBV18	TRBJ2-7	TGTGCCAGCTCACGGGACAGGAAGGCTTCCGAGCAGTACTTC	CASSRDRKASEQYF
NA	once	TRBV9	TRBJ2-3	TGTGCCAGCGGAACAGGGACCACAGATACGCAGTATTTT	CASGTGTTDTQYF
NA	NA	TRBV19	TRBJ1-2	TGTGCCAGTTCGGCCGAGAGGTGGAGCTACACCTTC	CASSAERWSYTF
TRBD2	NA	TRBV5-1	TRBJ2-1	TGCGCCAGCAGCACGGGACTAGCGGGAGAAACTAATGAGCAGTTCTTC	CASSTGLAGETNEQFF
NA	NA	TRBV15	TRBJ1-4	TGTGCCACCAGCGGCGGGACGGCTACAAGGGGTGAAAAACTGTTTTTT	CATSGGTATRGEKLFF
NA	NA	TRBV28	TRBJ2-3	TGTGCCAGCAGTCAGGTCCAAGATACGCAGTATTTT	CASSQVQDTQYF
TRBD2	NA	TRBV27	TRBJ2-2	TGTGCCAGCAGTCGCCAACCCGGGACTAGCGGGAGAGGGGTCACCGGGGAGCTGTTTTTT	CASSRQPGTSGRGVTGELFF
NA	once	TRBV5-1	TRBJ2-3	TGCGCCAGCAGCTTCTCTAGCGGCACAGATACGCAGTATTTT	CASSFSSGTDTQYF
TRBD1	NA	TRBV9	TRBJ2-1	TGTGCCAGCAGCGTAGGGACAGGGGGTACTGAGCAGTTCTTC	CASSVGTGGTEQFF
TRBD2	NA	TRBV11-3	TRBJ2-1	TGTGCCAGCAGCCCCTCTCCGGGACTAGCGGGAGCCGGCTACAATGAGCAGTTCTTC	CASSPSPGLAGAGYNEQFF
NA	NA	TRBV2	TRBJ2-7	TGTGCCAGCAGTGACTTAGCCGAGCAGTACTTC	CASSDLAEQYF
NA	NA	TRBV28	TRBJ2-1	TGTGCCAGCAGTTTGTCTTATACTAGCCCAGAGCAGTTCTTC	CASSLSYTSPEQFF
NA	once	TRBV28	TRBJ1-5	TGTGCCAGCTGGCCCAGGGTGAGCAATCAGCCCCAGCATTTT	CASWPRVSNQPQHF
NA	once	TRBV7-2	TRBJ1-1	TGTGCCAGCAGCTTAGCGGGTCTGGGACTGGGTTCCACTGAAGCTTTCTTT	CASSLAGLGLGSTEAFF
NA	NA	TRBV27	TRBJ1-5	TGTGCCAGCAGTTTAGGGCAGACGGATAATCAGCCCCAGCATTTT	CASSLGQTDNQPQHF
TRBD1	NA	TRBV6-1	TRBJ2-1	TGTGCCAGCAGTGAAGCGGGGGACAGGGGGTTTGAGCAGTTCTTC	CASSEAGDRGFEQFF
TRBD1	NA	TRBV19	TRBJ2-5	TGTGCCAGTAGCACACAGGGGCGGGAGACCCAGTACTTC	CASSTQGRETQYF
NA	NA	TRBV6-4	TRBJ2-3	TGTGCCAGCAGGGCTTCCGGGATATCAGATACGCAGTATTTT	CASRASGISDTQYF
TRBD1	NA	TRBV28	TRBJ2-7	TGTGCCAGCGGTGGGACAGTCCCTTCCTACGAGCAGTACTTC	CASGGTVPSYEQYF
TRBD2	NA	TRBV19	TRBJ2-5	TGTGCCAGTAGTATATGGCAAGCGGGGTCACAAGAGACCCAGTACTTC	CASSIWQAGSQETQYF
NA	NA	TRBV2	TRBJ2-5	TGTGCCAGCAGTTGGGGCCAGGGGATAGGAGAGACCCAGTACTTC	CASSWGQGIGETQYF
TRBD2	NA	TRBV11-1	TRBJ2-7	TGTGCCAGCAGCTCCGGGACTAGCGGCATCTACTCCTACGAGCAGTACTTC	CASSSGTSGIYSYEQYF
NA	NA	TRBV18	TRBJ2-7	TGTGCCAGCTCACCAAAACCAGCGGTAACCACTGAGCAGTACTTC	CASSPKPAVTTEQYF
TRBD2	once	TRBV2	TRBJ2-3	TGTGCCAGCAGTAGATACGGGGGGGCTAATACGCAGTATTTT	CASSRYGGANTQYF
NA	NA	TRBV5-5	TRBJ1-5	TGTGCCAGCAGAGGAGGCGCGAGCAATCAGCCCCAGCATTTT	CASRGGASNQPQHF
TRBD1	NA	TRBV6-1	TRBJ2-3	TGTGCCAGCAGGGTCAGGGGGTATCTAGATACGCAGTATTTT	CASRVRGYLDTQYF
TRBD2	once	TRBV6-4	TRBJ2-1	TGTGCCAGCAGTGACAAACTAGCGGGAGACTACAATGAGCAGTTCTTC	CASSDKLAGDYNEQFF
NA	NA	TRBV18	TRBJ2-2	TGTGCCTGTCTCGGACAGACGAACACCGGGGAGCTGTTTTTT	CACLGQTNTGELFF
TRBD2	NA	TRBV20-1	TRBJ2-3	TGCAGTGCCCTACCCCAGCGGGAGAAGTATTTT	CSALPQREKYF
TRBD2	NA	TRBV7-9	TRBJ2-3	TGTGCCAGCCTCCTAGCGGGAGTGGCAGATACGCAGTATTTT	CASLLAGVADTQYF
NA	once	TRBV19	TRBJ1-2	TGTGCCAGTAGATTTTCGGGGTCTGGCTACACCTTC	CASRFSGSGYTF
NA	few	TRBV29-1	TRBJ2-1	TGCAGCGTCCTCAGGGCTAGCTCCTACAATGAGCAGTTCTTC	CSVLRASSYNEQFF
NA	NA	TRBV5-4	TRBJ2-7	TGTGCCAGCAGCCATTATAGCATCTACGAGCAGTACTTC	CASSHYSIYEQYF
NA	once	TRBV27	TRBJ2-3	TGTGCCAGCAGTTTTATTTTCACAGATACGCAGTATTTT	CASSFIFTDTQYF
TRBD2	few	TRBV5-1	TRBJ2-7	TGCGCCAGCAGCATGACTAGCGGGTCCTACGAGCAGTACTTC	CASSMTSGSYEQYF
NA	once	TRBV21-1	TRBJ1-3	TGTGCCAGCAGCCCCATCCACTCTGGAAACACCATATATTTT	CASSPIHSGNTIYF
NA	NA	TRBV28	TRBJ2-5	TGTGCCAGCAATACAGGGTTCGGGACCCAGTACTTC	CASNTGFGTQYF
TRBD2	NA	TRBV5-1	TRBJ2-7	TGCGCCAGCAGTATAGAAGCGGGAGGGACCTACGAGCAGTACTTC	CASSIEAGGTYEQYF
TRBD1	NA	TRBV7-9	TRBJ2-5	TGTGCCAGCAGCTTGCGCAGGGGGAATGTGGAGACCCAGTACTTC	CASSLRRGNVETQYF
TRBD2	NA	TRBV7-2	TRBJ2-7	TGTGCCAGCAGCTTAGCCGGACTAGCGGGGGAGGAGCAGTACTTC	CASSLAGLAGEEQYF
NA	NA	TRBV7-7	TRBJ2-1	TGTGCTAGCAGCCCCGTGGGGGGAGGGGGCTACAATGAGCAGTTCTTC	CASSPVGGGGYNEQFF
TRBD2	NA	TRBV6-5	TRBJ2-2	TGTGCCAGCAGCGCGCGGGAGGGAGGCACCGGGGAGCTGTTTTTT	CASSAREGGTGELFF
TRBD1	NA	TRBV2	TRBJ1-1	TGTGCCAGCAGTGTGTTTCTCTCACCTCAGGGGGCACTAAGCTATACGCAGGCTTTCTTT	CASSVFLSPQGALSYTQAFF